One T cell receptor beta chain is described in this entry. No antigen is known for it. This record belongs to a study of cytomegalovirus exposure and HLA in healthy donors. Overall study findings and caveats: A cluster of highly shared sequence variants was likely a sequencing artifact.

PCR used 60 Vbeta primers and 13 Jbeta primers. Measured with immunoSEQ multiplex PCR; TCRdb has only the in-frame clones, and not every one. The sample yields about 190,000 clones, 70% to 80% seen once. The clonotype comes from a woman aged 50 to 60 in good health and CMV-seronegative. Sequencing input: PBMCs.

This chain's CDR3 is CASSRDIPGQKRGQFF. The CDR3 DNA reads TGTGCCAGCAGCCGGGATATCCCGGGACAAAAAAGGGGGCAGTTCTTC. This chain uses TRBV7-6 with TRBJ2-1; weak D call: TRBD1 (6 bases). V lost 5 bases, J lost 12 bases, and 26 bases lay in between. This CDR3 is 16 amino acids long. The V gene's germline CDR1 is SGHVS and CDR2 FNYEAQ.